One sample yielded the 19 T cell receptor beta chains listed below, sequenced in a study of T-cell reconstitution after alpha-beta-depleted transplantation in children. Unique molecular identifiers tagged the TCRbeta library. TCRdb reprocessed the PCR reads with MiXCR, giving one entry per CDR3 protein. This sample has about 980,000 distinct CDR3 sequences, with around 30% found just once. The starting material was PBMCs, mostly from graft donor cells, obtained 360 days after TCRalphabeta/CD19-depleted stem cell transplant. These receptors all come from a boy under two years old who had a stem cell transplant for SCID, so the T cells may come from the graft donor.

The chain joins TRBV28 to TRBJ2-7; possible D gene TRBD2, 5 bases. The ends were cut back, 1 base at V and 7 bases at J, with 20 bases in the middle. The CDR3 totals 16 residues. CDR1 and CDR2 from the germline V gene are MDHEN and SYDVKM. CDR3 residues: CASSLFRLGISGEQYF. The CDR3 region has the DNA TGTGCCAGCAGTTTATTCCGCCTAGGGATTTCGGGAGAGCAGTACTTC. The full variable domain, in which reference TRBV28 and TRBJ2-7 provide the parts outside the CDR3, is DVKVTQSSRYLVKRTGEKVFLECVQDMDHENMFWYRQDPGLGLRLIYFSYDVKMKEKGDIPEGYSVSREKKERFSLILESASTNQTSMYLCASSLFRLGISGEQYFGPGTRLTVT.

This clonotype has only a few counts. The genes are TRBV5-6 and TRBJ2-7; the D gene is possibly TRBD2 (5 bases). Trimming removed 1 base at V and 1 base at J, with 9 bases between. Germline-derived CDR1 and CDR2 are SGHDT and YYEEEE. The CDR3 has 14 residues. The CDR3 nucleotides read TGTGCCAGCAGCTTGAGAGGGAAATCCTACGAGCAGTACTTC. This encodes CASSLRGKSYEQYF.

This clonotype has only a few counts. This chain joins TRBV28 and TRBJ2-1; D is unresolved. V was trimmed by 3 bases and J by 4 bases, leaving 13 bases between them. Germline V CDR1 and CDR2: MDHEN, SYDVKM. This CDR3 region has 15 residues. CDR3 in DNA: TGTGCCAGCAGTTTTGGCTCATCCAGGTACAATGAGCAGTTCTTC. Translation gives CASSFGSSRYNEQFF.

This clonotype came up many times. The chain couples TRBV12-3 or TRBV12-4 to TRBJ1-1; TRBD1 might be the D (6 bases). With 6 bases removed from V and 0 bases from J, the gap between germline ends came to 20 bases. The CDR3 extends over 17 amino acids. As DNA, the CDR3 is TGTGCCAGCAGCCCCCGGCCCCTCAGGGGAATGAACACTGAAGCTTTCTTT. Its translation is CASSPRPLRGMNTEAFF.

This clonotype was found a few times. This chain connects TRBV20-1 to TRBJ2-7; D is unclear. CDR1 DFQATT and CDR2 SNEGSKA come from the germline V gene (reference sequence). V was shortened by 1 base and J by 12 bases, with 4 bases between the two germline ends. This CDR3 contains 8 residues. The CDR3 DNA reads as TGCAGTGCTAGAGGGCTGTACTTC. Amino acid sequence: CSARGLYF.

The chain is built from TRBV6-2 or TRBV6-3 and TRBJ2-7, with 7 bases lining up with TRBD1. Germline values: CDR1 MNHEY, CDR2 SVGEGT. The CDR3 has 17 residues. The V gene end was trimmed by 7 bases and the J gene end by 0 bases; junction bases not matched to a gene: 15. The CDR3 sequence: CASTNGQVRISSYEQYF. CDR3 nucleotide sequence: TGTGCCAGCACCAACGGACAGGTACGGATTAGCTCCTACGAGCAGTACTTC.

The V gene is TRBV29-1, the J gene TRBJ1-5, with a tentative D call TRBD1 (5 bases). The V and J ends lost 6 bases and 6 bases respectively, with 12 bases between them. Germline loops: CDR1 SQVTM, CDR2 ANQGSEA. The CDR3 covers 12 residues. The CDR3 reads CSVRGVGQPQHF. Here the CDR3 DNA reads TGCAGCGTCAGAGGGGTAGGTCAGCCCCAGCATTTT.

V is TRBV12-3 or TRBV12-4 and J is TRBJ1-4; tentatively, D is TRBD1 (6 bases). The CDR3 extends over 15 amino acids. V lost 4 bases to trimming and J lost 5 bases, with 14 bases between them. The CDR3 is CASSSGQLLNEKLFF. In DNA form, the CDR3 reads TGTGCCAGCAGTTCCGGACAGCTGCTCAATGAAAAACTGTTTTTT.

A few counts support this clonotype. The J gene is TRBJ2-3, the V gene TRBV5-1; no definite D call. The CDR3 extends over 14 amino acids. V lost 4 bases to trimming and J lost 8 bases, with 17 bases between them. Germline CDR1 reads SGHRS; CDR2 reads YFSETQ. Here the CDR3 reads CASSLEVTPGTQYF. CDR3 nucleotide sequence: TGCGCCAGCAGCCTCGAGGTTACCCCGGGTACGCAGTATTTT.

The rearrangement joins TRBV15 to TRBJ1-1, with a tentative D call TRBD1 (5 bases). Deletions cut 4 bases from V and 1 base from J, with 13 bases between. The CDR3 extends over 15 amino acids. CDR1 LNHNV and CDR2 YYDKDF come from the germline V gene (reference sequence). CDR3: CATSTDTGPNTEAFF. CDR3 nucleotide sequence: TGTGCCACCAGCACAGATACGGGGCCGAACACTGAAGCTTTCTTT.

J is TRBJ2-4 and V is TRBV5-1; perhaps D is TRBD1 or TRBD2 (6 bases each). Germline V CDR1 and CDR2: SGHRS, YFSETQ. V was cut by 0 bases and J by 7 bases, with 17 bases left in between. This CDR3 is built from 16 residues. The CDR3 nucleotides are TGCGCCAGCAGCTTGGACCCTGGGGGGCGTAAGAACATTCAGTACTTC. It yields the protein CASSLDPGGRKNIQYF.

This clonotype was seen only a few times. In DNA form, the CDR3 reads TGTGCCAGCAGCTTAGGTATATGGGTAGCTTCTACATCCTACTCCTACAATGAGCAGTTCTTC. Translating it yields CASSLGIWVASTSYSYNEQFF. This chain joins TRBV13 and TRBJ2-1; the D is unclear. V was trimmed by 0 bases and J by 0 bases, leaving 24 bases between them. Germline-derived CDR1 and CDR2 are PRHDT and FYEKMQ (reference sequence). The length of the CDR3 is 21 residues. The variable domain in full, with the rest retrieved from reference TRBV13 and TRBJ2-1, is AAGVIQSPRHLIKEKRETATLKCYPIPRHDTVYWYQQGPGQDPQFLISFYEKMQSDKGSIPDRFSAQQFSDYHSELNMSSLELGDSALYFCASSLGIWVASTSYSYNEQFFGPGTRLTVL.

The V and J genes are TRBV5-1 and TRBJ2-7, with a possible D match to TRBD1 (6 bases). CDR3 size: 14 residues. Germline assignment: CDR1 SGHRS and CDR2 YFSETQ. Trimming cost V 0 bases and J 3 bases, with 10 bases left between them. CDR3 sequence reads: CASSLAGQIYEQYF. The CDR3 nucleotides are TGCGCCAGCAGCTTGGCCGGACAGATCTACGAGCAGTACTTC.

The J gene is TRBJ2-7, the V gene TRBV2; D is ambiguous. V was cut by 2 bases and J by 4 bases, with 15 bases left in between. The V gene's germline CDR1 is SNHLY and CDR2 FYNNEI. The CDR3 totals 15 residues. This CDR3 is CASSELGSKGYEQYF. In DNA, the CDR3 is TGTGCCAGCAGTGAATTGGGGTCTAAGGGTTACGAGCAGTACTTC. The complete variable domain, with remaining parts taken from reference TRBV2 and TRBJ2-7, reads EPEVTQTPSHQVTQMGQEVILRCVPISNHLYFYWYRQILGQKVEFLVSFYNNEISEKSEIFDDQFSVERPDGSNFTLKIRSTKLEDSAMYFCASSELGSKGYEQYFGPGTRLTVT.

The chain recombines TRBV5-1 with TRBJ1-2; 9 nucleotides match TRBD1. Losses at the gene ends were 3 bases for V and 7 bases for J; bases not matched to a gene: 10. Germline CDR1 and CDR2: SGHRS and YFSETQ. CDR3 length: 15 amino acids. The CDR3 sequence: CASSSTDRGIGGYTF. The CDR3, as DNA: TGCGCCAGCAGCTCGACGGACAGGGGCATTGGTGGCTACACCTTC.

The chain employs TRBV6-5 and TRBJ2-6; D might be TRBD1 (6 bases). This CDR3 is built from 19 residues. In germline, CDR1 is MNHEY, CDR2 SVGAGI. V gave up 1 base and J gave up 4 bases, with 20 bases separating them. The DNA of the CDR3 is TGTGCCAGCAGTTACTTTCTTGACAGGATTTCTGGGGGGGCCAACGTCCTGACTTTC. Translation: CASSYFLDRISGGANVLTF.

This clonotype was seen many times. This chain joins TRBV12-3 or TRBV12-4 and TRBJ1-2; 7 bases fit TRBD1. CDR3 length: 13 residues. Trimming took 3 bases from V and 4 from J; bases not matched to a gene: 2. CDR3 in amino acids: CASSLGQTYGYTF. For the CDR3, the DNA is TGTGCCAGCAGTTTGGGACAGACCTATGGCTACACCTTC.

In this sample, this clonotype turned up a few times. The chain couples TRBV11-2 to TRBJ1-1; 7 nucleotides agree with TRBD1. Germline-derived CDR1 and CDR2 are SGHAT and FQNNGV. V lost 3 bases and J lost 10; bases outside the gene matches: 5. The CDR3 consists of 12 residues. DNA for the CDR3: TGTGCCAGCAGCTTTTTTACAGGGGCAGCTTTCTTT. This encodes CASSFFTGAAFF.

V is TRBV11-1 and J is TRBJ2-1; 8 positions agree with TRBD1. The CDR3 spans 16 residues. V trimming: 4 bases; J trimming: 1 base; junction bases outside the gene matches: 6. From germline, CDR1 is SGHAT and CDR2 FQDESV (reference sequence). Here the CDR3 DNA reads TGTGCCAGCAGCTGGTTGACAGGGGTATCCTACAATGAGCAGTTCTTC. Encoded protein: CASSWLTGVSYNEQFF.